Shown below are 24 T cell receptor beta chains from a single sample sequenced in a study of blood T cell repertoires in COVID-19. Sequencing used immunoSEQ multiplex PCR; TCRdb keeps in-frame clones, though not all of them. The data hold hundreds of thousands of clones, with under 90% observed a single time. Sequenced input: PBMCs or T cells enriched from blood (not recorded which). These receptors came from a woman in her forties or fifties who had been exposed to COVID-19.

The chain links TRBV2 to TRBJ1-4; D is unclear. Trimming removed 4 bases at V and 0 bases at J, with 12 bases between. The germline V gene has CDR1 SNHLY and CDR2 FYNNEI. The CDR3 spans 16 residues. In DNA, the CDR3 is TGTGCCAGCAGTGTCGGGAGGGCCGCAACTAATGAAAAACTGTTTTTT. Translating gives CASSVGRAATNEKLFF.

The chain carries TRBV6-1 and TRBJ2-3, with TRBD1 as a possible D gene (6 bases). V was pared by 1 base and J by 2 bases, with 10 bases between. CDR1 MNHNS and CDR2 SASEGT come from the germline V gene. There are 15 residues in the CDR3. The DNA for the CDR3 is TGTGCCAGCAGTGAAGGACAGGCCCCCACAGATACGCAGTATTTT. The encoded protein is CASSEGQAPTDTQYF.

This chain uses TRBV3-1 (or the pseudogene TRBV3-2) with TRBJ1-3; TRBD1 is a possible D gene (5 bases). Germline values: CDR1 LGHDT, CDR2 YNNKEL (reference sequence). The CDR3 has 17 amino acids. Trimming stripped 1 base from V and 0 bases from J, with 13 bases between. The CDR3 region has the DNA TGTGCCAGCAGCCAAGGTGCAGGGTATTTCTCTGGAAACACCATATATTTT. Its protein product is CASSQGAGYFSGNTIYF.

The chain uses TRBV5-4 and TRBJ2-7; 7 positions match TRBD1. The CDR3 spans 16 residues. V gave up 0 bases and J gave up 1 base; unmatched junction bases: 7. Germline loops: CDR1 SGHNT, CDR2 YYREEE (reference sequence). CDR3 sequence reads: CASSLGAPGQSYEQYF. The CDR3 DNA follows: TGTGCCAGCAGCTTGGGGGCGCCGGGACAGTCCTACGAGCAGTACTTC.

The chain has TRBV27 and TRBJ2-1, with 9 bases aligning to TRBD2. Germline loops: CDR1 MNHEY, CDR2 SMNVEV (reference sequence). Unmatched junction bases numbered 8, after V lost 6 bases and J lost 2 bases. CDR3 size: 16 residues. CDR3 amino acids: CASSTLSSGAYNEQFF. The CDR3 nucleotides are TGTGCCAGCAGCACTTTATCTAGCGGGGCCTACAATGAGCAGTTCTTC.

The V gene is TRBV7-8, the J gene TRBJ1-5; D is ambiguous. Trimming stripped 1 base from V and 4 bases from J, with 5 bases between. The germline V gene encodes CDR1 SGHVS and CDR2 FQNEAQ. This CDR3 spans 13 amino acids. The CDR3 loop reads CASSLVNNQPQHF. The CDR3 bases are TGTGCCAGCAGCTTAGTAAATAATCAGCCCCAGCATTTT.

This chain connects TRBV6-5 to TRBJ1-6, with D perhaps TRBD1 (6 bases). V lost 6 bases, J lost 10 bases, and 13 bases lay in between. Germline-derived CDR1 and CDR2 are MNHEY and SVGAGI. There are 13 residues in the CDR3. The CDR3 is CASRGAGQSPLHF. The CDR3 DNA sequence: TGTGCCAGCAGGGGGGCAGGGCAATCACCCCTCCACTTT.

In DNA form, the CDR3 reads TGTGCCAGCAGCGCCCAGATCTATAATTCACCCCTCCACTTT. This translates into CASSAQIYNSPLHF. This chain uses TRBV5-6 with TRBJ1-6; D is undetermined. The CDR3 contains 14 residues. V was clipped by 4 bases and J by 3 bases, with 8 bases between them. Germline V lookup: CDR1 SGHDT, CDR2 YYEEEE.

The sample holds a few counts of this clone. The chain is built from TRBV13 and TRBJ2-5, with D possibly TRBD1 on 6 matching bases. Trimming stripped 8 bases from V and 3 bases from J, with 16 bases between. The CDR3 contains 14 residues. Germline loops: CDR1 PRHDT, CDR2 FYEKMQ (reference sequence). Written as DNA, the CDR3 is TGTGCCAGCCTACTACAGGGTTTCGAAGAGACCCAGTACTTC. Translated, it gives CASLLQGFEETQYF.

For this clone: Different DNA sequences within this sample yield the same CDR3. The chain joins TRBV7-2 to TRBJ2-7; D is unclear. Trimming left V 1 base short and J 0 bases short, with 4 bases between. The CDR3 covers 13 residues. CDR1 is SGHTA, CDR2 FQGNSA, per germline. The CDR3 DNA reads as TGTGCCAGCAGCTTAGTGGCCTCCTACGAGCAGTACTTC. Translated, it gives CASSLVASYEQYF. Variable domain in full (rest from reference TRBV7-2 and TRBJ2-7): GAGVSQSPSNKVTEKGKDVELRCDPISGHTALYWYRQSLGQGLEFLIYFQGNSAPDKSGLPSDRFSAERTGGSVSTLTIQRTQQEDSAVYLCASSLVASYEQYFGPGTRLTVT.

A word on this clone: Other DNA variants within this sample encode the same CDR3. The chain recombines TRBV5-1 with TRBJ1-3; D uncertain. CDR1 is SGHRS, CDR2 YFSETQ, per germline. The V gene lost 0 bases and the J gene lost 4 bases, with 5 bases spanning the gap. This CDR3 is 13 amino acids long. In DNA, the CDR3 is TGCGCCAGCAGCTTGGGGCCGGGAAACACCATATATTTT. It is translated as CASSLGPGNTIYF.

CDR3 in amino acids: CAISESSGTGISSEQFF. The CDR3 DNA reads TGTGCCATCAGTGAGTCCTCCGGGACAGGGATATCTAGTGAGCAGTTCTTC. The rearrangement links TRBV10-3 to TRBJ2-1, with 9 bases aligning to TRBD1. Germline assignment: CDR1 ENHRY and CDR2 SYGVKD. Trimming took 0 bases from V and 9 from J; bases not matched to a gene: 12. The CDR3 extends over 17 amino acids.

This clone has just one count. This chain connects TRBV7-2 to TRBJ2-1; 11 bases match TRBD1. The CDR3 consists of 15 residues. CDR1 SGHTA and CDR2 FQGNSA come from the germline V gene. Trimming removed 5 bases from V and 4 bases from J; junction bases left unmatched: 4. The CDR3 here is CASSLGQGGYNEQFF. The CDR3 bases are TGTGCCAGCAGCCTGGGACAGGGGGGGTACAATGAGCAGTTCTTC.

The J gene is TRBJ1-1, the V gene TRBV11-2; D is ambiguous. The germline CDR1 and CDR2 sequences are SGHAT and FQNNGV. Trimming shortened V by 5 bases and J by 2 bases, and 9 bases separated the two germline ends. There are 13 residues in the CDR3. CDR3 amino acids: CASSPGPNTEAFF. For the CDR3, the DNA is TGTGCCAGCAGCCCGGGTCCAAACACTGAAGCTTTCTTT. The entire variable domain, with the rest obtained from reference TRBV11-2 and TRBJ1-1, is as follows: EAGVAQSPRYKIIEKRQSVAFWCNPISGHATLYWYQQILGQGPKLLIQFQNNGVVDDSQLPKDRFSAERLKGVDSTLKIQPAKLEDSAVYLCASSPGPNTEAFFGQGTRLTVV.

This chain links TRBV7-3 with TRBJ1-2, with TRBD1 as a possible D gene (5 bases). The CDR3 sequence is 13 residues long. Germline loops: CDR1 SGHTA, CDR2 FQGTGA. V lost 2 bases and J 7 bases, leaving 11 bases between the germline ends. CDR3 nucleotides: TGTGCCAGCAGCTTAGGCAGGGAAGGTGGCTACACCTTC. Translation: CASSLGREGGYTF.

This clone was detected only a few times. The chain has TRBV24-1 and TRBJ2-1, with 7 bases lining up with TRBD1. Germline CDR1 reads KGHDR; CDR2 reads SFDVKD. Trimming cost V 4 bases and J 5 bases; bases outside gene matches: 10. CDR3 size: 16 residues. The CDR3 sequence is CATSDPLRDSDNEQFF. In DNA form, the CDR3 reads TGTGCCACCAGTGACCCCTTGAGGGACAGCGACAATGAGCAGTTCTTC.

V gene TRBV5-4 combines with J gene TRBJ2-1; tentatively, D is TRBD1 (6 bases). The CDR3 has 15 residues. Germline V lookup: CDR1 SGHNT, CDR2 YYREEE (reference sequence). V gave up 2 bases and J gave up 8 bases, with 17 bases separating them. In nucleotides, the CDR3 is TGTGCCAGCAGCTTATTCGCGCCAGGGGTGGATGAGCAGTTCTTC. Translating it yields CASSLFAPGVDEQFF.

The rearrangement links TRBV27 to TRBJ1-1; 12 bases are shared with TRBD1. CDR1 is MNHEY and CDR2 is SMNVEV in the germline V gene (reference sequence). With 8 bases clipped from V and 7 bases from J, the junction kept 5 bases outside the gene matches. The CDR3 is made up of 13 amino acids. The CDR3 coding sequence is TGTGCCAGCCGGGACAGGGGGCGAATTGAAGCTTTCTTT. Translation: CASRDRGRIEAFF.

V and J are TRBV2 and TRBJ1-1; 7 bases align to TRBD1. There are 17 residues in the CDR3. Germline trimming cut 4 bases from V and 4 bases from J; bases unmatched to any gene: 15. Germline values: CDR1 SNHLY, CDR2 FYNNEI. The CDR3 reads CASSGKRGGTGVTEAFF. For the CDR3, the DNA is TGTGCCAGCAGTGGAAAAAGAGGGGGCACGGGGGTCACTGAAGCTTTCTTT.

The rearrangement uses TRBV6-1 and TRBJ2-3; no reliable D call. This CDR3 is 15 amino acids long. CDR1 is MNHNS and CDR2 is SASEGT in the germline V gene. V was pared by 3 bases and J by 0 bases, with 10 bases between. In DNA, the CDR3 is TGTGCCAGCAGTGAGGGCTCCCATAGCACAGATACGCAGTATTTT. This codes for CASSEGSHSTDTQYF.

This clone was found once. J is TRBJ1-1 and V is TRBV9; D is perhaps TRBD1 (5 bases). This CDR3 is built from 15 residues. The V end lost 0 bases, the J end lost 1 base, and 10 bases lay between the germline ends. Germline V gives CDR1 SGDLS, CDR2 YYNGEE. CDR3 bases: TGTGCCAGCAGCGTAGAGGGTACAGGGAACACTGAAGCTTTCTTT. Its protein is CASSVEGTGNTEAFF. The full variable domain, with the rest looked up from reference TRBV9 and TRBJ1-1, is DSGVTQTPKHLITATGQRVTLRCSPRSGDLSVYWYQQSLDQGLQFLIQYYNGEERAKGNILERFSAQQFPDLHSELNLSSLELGDSALYFCASSVEGTGNTEAFFGQGTRLTVV.

The chain links TRBV15 to TRBJ1-1; no definite D call. The CDR3 has 16 amino acids. The V gene lost 3 bases and the J gene lost 1 base, with 15 bases spanning the gap. Germline CDR1 and CDR2: LNHNV and YYDKDF (reference sequence). The CDR3 spells CATSRDGGYGNTEAFF. The DNA of the CDR3 is TGTGCCACCAGCAGGGACGGAGGGTATGGGAACACTGAAGCTTTCTTT.

This clone was found a few times. The gene calls are TRBV29-1 and TRBJ2-7; TRBD1 aligns across 9 bases. The V segment lost 4 bases and the J segment 5 bases; nucleotides outside the gene matches: 9. CDR3 length: 14 amino acids. Germline CDR1 is SQVTM and CDR2 is ANQGSEA. DNA of the CDR3: TGCAGCGTTGCAAAAGGGACAGGGATCGACGAGCAGTACTTC. This gives the protein CSVAKGTGIDEQYF.

This clone was counted once. The chain employs TRBV5-4 and TRBJ2-7; TRBD1 aligns across 11 bases. In germline, CDR1 is SGHNT, CDR2 YYREEE (reference sequence). CDR3 length: 14 amino acids. V lost 3 bases and J lost 3; bases outside the gene matches: 2. The CDR3 bases are TGTGCCAGCAGCTGGGGGACAGGGGGCTACGAGCAGTACTTC. Protein product: CASSWGTGGYEQYF. The whole variable domain, remainder taken from reference TRBV5-4 and TRBJ2-7, is ETGVTQSPTHLIKTRGQQVTLRCSSQSGHNTVSWYQQALGQGPQFIFQYYREEENGRGNFPPRFSGLQFPNYSSELNVNALELDDSALYLCASSWGTGGYEQYFGPGTRLTVT.